The 2 T cell receptor beta chains reported below all come from one sample, sequenced in a study of T cell repertoires in cytomegalovirus infection. From the reads, TCRdb called clonotypes with MiXCR, one entry per CDR3 protein. The sample contains approximately 1,000,000 distinct CDR3 sequences, less than 35% of which appear only once. No antigen has been identified for these receptors. The sequences come from cultured CD8+ T cells from PBMCs, collected from culture after CMV antigen stimulation. Receptor source: a human donor in good health (CMV status not recorded). Some clones in this sample may be carry-over from other donors' samples.

This clonotype has a handful of counts. The J gene is TRBJ1-2, the V gene TRBV10-3; 10 bases map to TRBD1. The V segment lost 1 base and the J segment 4 bases; nucleotides outside the gene matches: 3. The CDR3 runs to 15 residues. Germline values: CDR1 ENHRY, CDR2 SYGVKD. The CDR3 here is CAISEWRDRGYGYTF. The CDR3 DNA is TGTGCCATCAGTGAGTGGAGGGACAGGGGCTATGGCTACACCTTC.

The J gene is TRBJ1-2, the V gene TRBV19; D gene unclear. Trimming took 5 bases from V and 5 from J, leaving 21 bases between them. CDR3 size: 16 residues. Germline V gene sequence: CDR1 LNHDA, CDR2 SQIVND (reference sequence). The chain's CDR3 is CASSPSNRFDAYGYTF. CDR3 in DNA: TGTGCCAGTAGTCCTTCCAATCGATTTGACGCGTATGGCTACACCTTC.